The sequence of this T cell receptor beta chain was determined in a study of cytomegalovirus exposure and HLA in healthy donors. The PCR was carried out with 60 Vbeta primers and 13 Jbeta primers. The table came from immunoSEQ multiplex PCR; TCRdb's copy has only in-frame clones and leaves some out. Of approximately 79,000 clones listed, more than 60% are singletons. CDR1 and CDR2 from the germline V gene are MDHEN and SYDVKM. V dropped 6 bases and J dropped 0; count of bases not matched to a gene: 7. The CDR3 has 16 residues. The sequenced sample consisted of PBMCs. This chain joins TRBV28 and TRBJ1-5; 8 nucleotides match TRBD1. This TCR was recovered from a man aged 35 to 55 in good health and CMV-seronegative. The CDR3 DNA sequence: TGTGCCAGCAGCCAAACAGGGGGTGTTAGCAATCAGCCCCAGCATTTT. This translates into CASSQTGGVSNQPQHF.